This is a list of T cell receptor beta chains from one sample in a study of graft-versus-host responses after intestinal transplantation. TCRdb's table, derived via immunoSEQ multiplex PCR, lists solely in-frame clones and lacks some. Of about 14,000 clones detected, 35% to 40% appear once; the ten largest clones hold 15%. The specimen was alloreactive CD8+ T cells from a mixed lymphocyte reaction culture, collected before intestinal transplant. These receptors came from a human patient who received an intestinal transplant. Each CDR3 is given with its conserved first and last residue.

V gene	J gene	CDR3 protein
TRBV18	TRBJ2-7	CASSTRAYEQYF
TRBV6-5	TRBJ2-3	CASSDGDPRTQYF
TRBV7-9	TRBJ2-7	CASSLASGVREQYF
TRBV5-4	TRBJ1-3	CASSLELSGNTIYF
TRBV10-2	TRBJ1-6	CASSESRTGGSPLHF
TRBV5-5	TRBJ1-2	CASSLEQGYGYTF
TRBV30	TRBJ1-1	CAWSLMAGTEAFF
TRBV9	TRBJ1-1	CASSVGQGGGTEAFF
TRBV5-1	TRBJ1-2	CASSQTRGDGYTF
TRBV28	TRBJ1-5	CASEGTPFNQPQHF